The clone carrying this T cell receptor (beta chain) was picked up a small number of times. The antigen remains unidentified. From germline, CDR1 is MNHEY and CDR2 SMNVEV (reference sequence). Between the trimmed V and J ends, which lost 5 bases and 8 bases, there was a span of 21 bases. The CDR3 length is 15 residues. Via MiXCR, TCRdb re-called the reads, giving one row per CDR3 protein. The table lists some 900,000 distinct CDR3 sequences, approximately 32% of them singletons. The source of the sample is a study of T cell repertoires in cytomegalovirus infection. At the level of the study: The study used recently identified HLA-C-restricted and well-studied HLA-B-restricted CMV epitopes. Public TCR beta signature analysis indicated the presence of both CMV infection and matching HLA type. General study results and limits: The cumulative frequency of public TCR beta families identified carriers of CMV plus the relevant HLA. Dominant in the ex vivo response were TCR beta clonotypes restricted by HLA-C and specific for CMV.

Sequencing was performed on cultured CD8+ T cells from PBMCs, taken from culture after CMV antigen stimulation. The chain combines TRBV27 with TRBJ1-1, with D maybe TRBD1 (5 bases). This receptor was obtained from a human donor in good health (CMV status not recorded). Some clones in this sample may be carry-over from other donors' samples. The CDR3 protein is CASSTTVKTSSEAFF. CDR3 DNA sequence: TGTGCCAGCAGTACGACAGTAAAGACCTCCTCCGAAGCTTTCTTT.